This TCR beta chain was recovered during a study of cytomegalovirus exposure and HLA in healthy donors. The study's findings and limits: Indistinguishable V segments such as TRBV6-2 and TRBV6-3 were excluded.

On this clone: Its antigen remains unidentified.

The CDR3 has 15 residues. Germline V gene sequence: CDR1 SGHTA, CDR2 FQGNSA. V shed 2 bases, J shed 0 bases, and the junction held 4 bases outside the gene matches. In the PCR, 60 Vbeta and 13 Jbeta primers were used. Sequenced by immunoSEQ multiplex PCR; TCRdb stores in-frame clones only, minus some. The top ten clones hold more than 1.5% of a sample with approximately 190,000 clones, 80% to 90% of them seen once. The rearrangement uses TRBV7-2 and TRBJ2-7, with 7 positions matching TRBD2. The TCR was taken from a man aged 40-49 years in good health and CMV-seropositive. Sequenced sample: PBMCs. For the CDR3, the DNA is TGTGCCAGCAGCTTACTGGGACTAAGCTCCTACGAGCAGTACTTC. Amino acid sequence: CASSLLGLSSYEQYF.